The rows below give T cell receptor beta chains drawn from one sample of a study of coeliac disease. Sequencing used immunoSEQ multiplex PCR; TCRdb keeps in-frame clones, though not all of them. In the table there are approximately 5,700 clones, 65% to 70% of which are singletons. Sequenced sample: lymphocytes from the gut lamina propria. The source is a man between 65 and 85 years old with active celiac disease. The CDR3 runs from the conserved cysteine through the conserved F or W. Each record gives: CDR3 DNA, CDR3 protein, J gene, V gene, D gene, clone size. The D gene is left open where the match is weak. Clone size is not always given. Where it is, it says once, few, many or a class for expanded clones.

cdr3_nt: TGTGCCAGCTCACCGACAGGGGGGTTTAATACGCAGTATTTT
cdr3_aa: CASSPTGGFNTQYF
j_call: TRBJ2-3
v_call: TRBV18
d_call: TRBD1
clone_size: -

cdr3_nt: TGTGCCAGCAGCCAATCACCCGACAGGGTGCGGAATGGCTACACCTTC
cdr3_aa: CASSQSPDRVRNGYTF
j_call: TRBJ1-2
v_call: TRBV16
d_call: TRBD1
clone_size: -

cdr3_nt: TGTGCCAGCAGCCCCGGGACTCAGGCCGATACGCAGTATTTT
cdr3_aa: CASSPGTQADTQYF
j_call: TRBJ2-3
v_call: TRBV7-3
d_call: -
clone_size: -

cdr3_nt: TGTGCCAGCAGCGACGGGACAGGCTCCTACAATGAGCAGTTCTTC
cdr3_aa: CASSDGTGSYNEQFF
j_call: TRBJ2-1
v_call: TRBV6-5
d_call: TRBD1
clone_size: -

cdr3_nt: TGCGCCAGCAGTCCCCCCGGTATCGGGGGTTACGAGCAGTACTTC
cdr3_aa: CASSPPGIGGYEQYF
j_call: TRBJ2-7
v_call: TRBV5-1
d_call: -
clone_size: once

cdr3_nt: TGTGCCAGCAGTGGCCTCCCGGACAGGGACTACGAGCAGTACTTC
cdr3_aa: CASSGLPDRDYEQYF
j_call: TRBJ2-7
v_call: TRBV28
d_call: TRBD1
clone_size: -

cdr3_nt: TGTGCCAGCAGCTTAATCCCTCCAGGGGTGGTGAACACCGGGGAGCTGTTTTTT
cdr3_aa: CASSLIPPGVVNTGELFF
j_call: TRBJ2-2
v_call: TRBV7-3
d_call: -
clone_size: -

cdr3_nt: TGTGCCAGTAGTGACCCGGGACAGGGGGCTAGACATGGCTACACCTTC
cdr3_aa: CASSDPGQGARHGYTF
j_call: TRBJ1-2
v_call: TRBV19
d_call: TRBD1
clone_size: few

cdr3_nt: TGTGCCAGCAGCCTAGCGGCCTGGGCCTACGAGCAGTACTTC
cdr3_aa: CASSLAAWAYEQYF
j_call: TRBJ2-7
v_call: TRBV2
d_call: TRBD2
clone_size: -

cdr3_nt: TGTGCCTGGATAAAAAGGGACAGGGCTTACTATGGCTACACCTTC
cdr3_aa: CAWIKRDRAYYGYTF
j_call: TRBJ1-2
v_call: TRBV30
d_call: TRBD1
clone_size: few

cdr3_nt: TGTGCCACCAGGACTACAGGGAATACGCAGTATTTT
cdr3_aa: CATRTTGNTQYF
j_call: TRBJ2-3
v_call: TRBV25-1
d_call: -
clone_size: -

cdr3_nt: TGTGCCAGCAGCTACGCTAATGATGAGCAGTTCTTC
cdr3_aa: CASSYANDEQFF
j_call: TRBJ2-1
v_call: TRBV13
d_call: -
clone_size: -

cdr3_nt: TGTGCCATCAGTGACCGCGGACAGAACTACTACGAGCAGTACTTC
cdr3_aa: CAISDRGQNYYEQYF
j_call: TRBJ2-7
v_call: TRBV10-3
d_call: -
clone_size: few

cdr3_nt: TGTGCCAGCAGCGCCAAGACAGGGGTCAGCTCCTACGAGCAGTACTTC
cdr3_aa: CASSAKTGVSSYEQYF
j_call: TRBJ2-7
v_call: TRBV7-9
d_call: TRBD1
clone_size: few

cdr3_nt: TGTGCCAGCACCGCCGGACGGGGAGAATTGGTCGGGGAGCTGTTTTTT
cdr3_aa: CASTAGRGELVGELFF
j_call: TRBJ2-2
v_call: TRBV7-9
d_call: -
clone_size: -

cdr3_nt: TGTGCCAGCAGCTTAACTGGGCAGCGGGCTGAGACCCAGTACTTC
cdr3_aa: CASSLTGQRAETQYF
j_call: TRBJ2-5
v_call: TRBV7-2
d_call: -
clone_size: once

cdr3_nt: TGCGCCAGCAGTGAAAGCGGCAGAAACAATGAGCAGTTCTTC
cdr3_aa: CASSESGRNNEQFF
j_call: TRBJ2-1
v_call: TRBV10-2
d_call: -
clone_size: -

cdr3_nt: TGTGCCAGCAGCTTACGGGGGAGTGATGAAAAACTGTTTTTT
cdr3_aa: CASSLRGSDEKLFF
j_call: TRBJ1-4
v_call: TRBV11-1
d_call: -
clone_size: once

cdr3_nt: TGTGCCAGCAGCCTGGGACTAGCGGGAGTCTACGAGCAGTACTTC
cdr3_aa: CASSLGLAGVYEQYF
j_call: TRBJ2-7
v_call: TRBV7-2
d_call: TRBD2
clone_size: few

cdr3_nt: TGTGCCAGCAGGGGGACAGGGGGCAACCACGGCTACACCTTC
cdr3_aa: CASRGTGGNHGYTF
j_call: TRBJ1-2
v_call: TRBV6-5
d_call: TRBD1
clone_size: -

cdr3_nt: TGTGCCAGCAGTCAAACGGGGGGGGATTCACCCCTCCACTTT
cdr3_aa: CASSQTGGDSPLHF
j_call: TRBJ1-6
v_call: TRBV2
d_call: -
clone_size: large

cdr3_nt: TGTGCCAGTAGTCCGCCAAGTTTGAGGGAGCAGTTCTTC
cdr3_aa: CASSPPSLREQFF
j_call: TRBJ2-1
v_call: TRBV19
d_call: -
clone_size: few

cdr3_nt: TGTGCCAGCAGTTACACTAGCGGGGTGGATAATGAGCAGTTCTTC
cdr3_aa: CASSYTSGVDNEQFF
j_call: TRBJ2-1
v_call: TRBV6-5
d_call: TRBD2
clone_size: -

cdr3_nt: TGTGCCAGCAGTTTACCCCCGAGGGAGAACACTGAAGCTTTCTTT
cdr3_aa: CASSLPPRENTEAFF
j_call: TRBJ1-1
v_call: TRBV28
d_call: -
clone_size: large

cdr3_nt: TGTGCCAGCAGCGAAGGGACTTTTCAAGAGACCCAGTACTTC
cdr3_aa: CASSEGTFQETQYF
j_call: TRBJ2-5
v_call: TRBV7-8
d_call: -
clone_size: -

cdr3_nt: TGCGCCAGCAGCCATTCGCACAGGGTCTACGAGCAGTACTTC
cdr3_aa: CASSHSHRVYEQYF
j_call: TRBJ2-7
v_call: TRBV4-3
d_call: -
clone_size: once